Sequencing of this T cell receptor beta chain was carried out in a study of blood T cell repertoires in COVID-19. V dropped 1 base and J dropped 2; count of bases not matched to a gene: 7. CDR1 and CDR2 from the germline V gene are LGHDT and YNNKEL (reference sequence). CDR3 length: 16 amino acids. Libraries were prepared by immunoSEQ multiplex PCR; TCRdb keeps only in-frame clonotypes and omits some of them. The sample contains roughly 250,000 clones, 80% to 85% of which appear only once. The gene calls are TRBV3-1 (or the pseudogene TRBV3-2) and TRBJ2-7, with 8 nucleotides matching TRBD1. The source is an older woman with active or convalescent COVID-19. Sequencing was carried out using peripheral blood. The CDR3 reads CASSQGQGSGAYEQYF. The DNA of the CDR3 is TGTGCCAGCAGCCAAGGACAGGGGTCAGGGGCCTACGAGCAGTACTTC.